This T cell receptor (beta chain) was identified in a study of blood T cells in healthy people across ages. Study-level points and caveats: A strong correlation was found between TCR beta diversity and the percentage of naive T cells. Expanded clonotype shifts may have been confounded, as the donors had an unknown CMV status. A roughly linear fall in TCR beta diversity per million T cells was seen with increasing age.

To note about this clonotype: The target antigen is unknown.

PCR was performed a second time for about 7 to 11 cycles using a sample-barcoded 5' primer and a J-beta primer mix. Each CDR3 protein is one row after TCRdb ran MiXCR on the 5' RACE reads. The sample has approximately 1,700,000 distinct CDR3 sequences, roughly 43% seen once. The ends were cut back, 4 bases at V and 1 base at J, with 14 bases in the middle. Per germline, CDR1 DFQATT and CDR2 SNEGSKA (reference sequence). This CDR3 spans 14 amino acids. Specimen: blood. The rearrangement joins TRBV20-1 to TRBJ2-7; maybe TRBD1 (6 bases). This receptor was taken from a human donor in good health. Here the CDR3 DNA reads TGCAGTGCTACCTCAGGGGAGAGGTCCTACGAGCAGTACTTC. Translation: CSATSGERSYEQYF.